The rows below give T cell receptor beta chains drawn from one sample of a study of shared T cell receptors in the human thymus. The assay was immunoSEQ multiplex PCR, and TCRdb's table has in-frame clones only and misses some. This sample carries 600,000 to 900,000 clones, approximately 85% of them seen once, and the ten largest clones take roughly 0.01%. These same data were also listed under a study on human thymus T cells.

Sequencing was done on a sample of thymocytes. The source is a girl under two years old with a congenital heart defect. The CDR3 runs from the conserved cysteine through the conserved F or W. A D gene is named only where the DNA matches it firmly. Size is stated for part of the rows, as once, few or many counts, or as a class when the clone is expanded.

v_gene: TRBV30
abundance: -
j_gene: TRBJ2-7
d_gene: -
CDR3nt: TGTGCCTCCGGAGGGGGGGCCCACGAGCAGTACTTC
CDR3aa: CASGGGAHEQYF

v_gene: TRBV9
abundance: -
j_gene: TRBJ2-1
d_gene: TRBD1
CDR3nt: TGTGCCAGCAGCGTAGGGGACAGGGTTTACAATGAGCAGTTCTTC
CDR3aa: CASSVGDRVYNEQFF

v_gene: TRBV18
abundance: -
j_gene: TRBJ1-1
d_gene: -
CDR3nt: TGTGCCAGCTCACCACATCTCCCGGACAGTGGGATCTACCCGGGTGAAGCTTTCTTT
CDR3aa: CASSPHLPDSGIYPGEAFF

v_gene: TRBV20-1
abundance: -
j_gene: TRBJ2-1
d_gene: -
CDR3nt: TGCAGTGCTAGAGACTCCAATGAGCAGTTCTTC
CDR3aa: CSARDSNEQFF

v_gene: TRBV7-6
abundance: -
j_gene: TRBJ1-2
d_gene: -
CDR3nt: TGTGCCAGCAGCTTAGGGTCAGGTACAGGGAACTTATATGGCTACACCTTC
CDR3aa: CASSLGSGTGNLYGYTF

v_gene: TRBV5-6
abundance: once
j_gene: TRBJ2-6
d_gene: -
CDR3nt: TGTGCCAGCAGCGGCCAGGCTACAGGGGCCAACGTCCTGACTTTC
CDR3aa: CASSGQATGANVLTF

v_gene: TRBV9
abundance: -
j_gene: TRBJ1-5
d_gene: -
CDR3nt: TGTGCCAGCAGCGTAGGGAAGGGGAATGACAATCAGCCCCAGCATTTT
CDR3aa: CASSVGKGNDNQPQHF

v_gene: TRBV9
abundance: few
j_gene: TRBJ2-3
d_gene: -
CDR3nt: TGTGCCAGCAGCCCACGGGATTCAGATACGCAGTATTTT
CDR3aa: CASSPRDSDTQYF

v_gene: TRBV5-1
abundance: -
j_gene: TRBJ1-2
d_gene: -
CDR3nt: TGCGCCAGCAGCTTGGGGGTAGGGGCCAACTATGGCTACACCTTC
CDR3aa: CASSLGVGANYGYTF

v_gene: TRBV28
abundance: -
j_gene: TRBJ1-4
d_gene: -
CDR3nt: TGTGCCAGCAGTCTCCAGGGGACGCCAAATAAAAAACTGTTTTTT
CDR3aa: CASSLQGTPNKKLFF

v_gene: TRBV15
abundance: few
j_gene: TRBJ1-1
d_gene: -
CDR3nt: TGTGCCACCAGCAGGGGTAAACAGGAACAGGTTGAAGCTTTCTTT
CDR3aa: CATSRGKQEQVEAFF

v_gene: TRBV5-1
abundance: -
j_gene: TRBJ2-5
d_gene: TRBD1
CDR3nt: TGCGCCAGCAATTGTTGTTGCTCCGGACAGGGGGCTCGAGAGACCCAGTACTTC
CDR3aa: CASNCCCSGQGARETQYF

v_gene: TRBV7-9
abundance: -
j_gene: TRBJ2-7
d_gene: -
CDR3nt: TGTGCCAGCAGCTTAGTAACAGGGAAGGTCCACGAGCAGTACTTC
CDR3aa: CASSLVTGKVHEQYF

v_gene: TRBV28
abundance: -
j_gene: TRBJ2-7
d_gene: -
CDR3nt: TGTGCCAGCAGTTTGTGTTGTCAAACCTATGGGGCCTCCTACGAGCAGTACTTC
CDR3aa: CASSLCCQTYGASYEQYF

v_gene: TRBV5-6
abundance: -
j_gene: TRBJ2-7
d_gene: -
CDR3nt: TGTGCCAGCAGCTGGGGGGTAGGGGAGAACGAGCAGTACTTC
CDR3aa: CASSWGVGENEQYF

v_gene: TRBV5-4
abundance: -
j_gene: TRBJ1-1
d_gene: -
CDR3nt: TGTGCCAGCAGCTCTGGGAGGGGGGGCCCCGGTGTTAGGGAAGCTTTCTTT
CDR3aa: CASSSGRGGPGVREAFF

v_gene: TRBV19
abundance: -
j_gene: TRBJ1-1
d_gene: -
CDR3nt: TGTGCCAGTAGTAACCCCCGGGGAACTGAAGCTTTCTTT
CDR3aa: CASSNPRGTEAFF

v_gene: TRBV4-2
abundance: -
j_gene: TRBJ1-3
d_gene: -
CDR3nt: TGTGCCAGCAGCCAAGATCCTTCTCGCTCTGGAAACACCATATATTTT
CDR3aa: CASSQDPSRSGNTIYF

v_gene: TRBV6-5
abundance: -
j_gene: TRBJ1-3
d_gene: TRBD1
CDR3nt: TGTGCCAGCAGCCCGCGGACAGGGCCTGGAAACACCATATATTTT
CDR3aa: CASSPRTGPGNTIYF

v_gene: TRBV5-4
abundance: -
j_gene: TRBJ2-1
d_gene: TRBD2
CDR3nt: TGTGCCAGCAGCTCCCTAGCGGGGGCCTACAATGAGCAGTTCTTC
CDR3aa: CASSSLAGAYNEQFF

v_gene: TRBV4-2
abundance: once
j_gene: TRBJ2-7
d_gene: TRBD2
CDR3nt: TGTGCCAGCAGCCAAGATCTGAGTAGCGGGGGTTGGCGGTCCTACGAGCAGTACTTC
CDR3aa: CASSQDLSSGGWRSYEQYF

v_gene: TRBV10-2
abundance: -
j_gene: TRBJ2-3
d_gene: -
CDR3nt: TGCGCCAGCAGTGCTGCCCGCCAGACGCAGTATTTT
CDR3aa: CASSAARQTQYF

v_gene: TRBV19
abundance: -
j_gene: TRBJ2-5
d_gene: -
CDR3nt: TGTGCCAGTAGTATGGGGCCCCAAGAGACCCAGTACTTC
CDR3aa: CASSMGPQETQYF

v_gene: TRBV27
abundance: -
j_gene: TRBJ2-3
d_gene: TRBD2
CDR3nt: TGTGCCAGCAGTTCCTCGGGGGGGCCCCCGATAATCACAGATACGCAGTATTTT
CDR3aa: CASSSSGGPPIITDTQYF

v_gene: TRBV7-9
abundance: -
j_gene: TRBJ2-3
d_gene: -
CDR3nt: TGTGCCAGCAGCCTGGGCGTCGGAAGCACAGATACGCAGTATTTT
CDR3aa: CASSLGVGSTDTQYF

v_gene: TRBV18
abundance: -
j_gene: TRBJ2-7
d_gene: TRBD1
CDR3nt: TGTGCCAGCTCACTTCCCGGGACAGGGGACGAGCAGTACTTC
CDR3aa: CASSLPGTGDEQYF

v_gene: TRBV6-1
abundance: -
j_gene: TRBJ1-6
d_gene: -
CDR3nt: TGTGCCAGCAGGGTCGTGGAGGCTGTCAATTCACCCCTCCACTTT
CDR3aa: CASRVVEAVNSPLHF

v_gene: TRBV12-5
abundance: few
j_gene: TRBJ1-2
d_gene: -
CDR3nt: TGTGCTAGTGGCTCCGGACAGAACTATGGCTACACCTTC
CDR3aa: CASGSGQNYGYTF

v_gene: TRBV10-3
abundance: -
j_gene: TRBJ2-4
d_gene: TRBD1
CDR3nt: TGTGCCATCAGTGGACAGGGGGGTGTCAAAAACATTCAGTACTTC
CDR3aa: CAISGQGGVKNIQYF

v_gene: TRBV13
abundance: -
j_gene: TRBJ2-3
d_gene: TRBD2
CDR3nt: TGTGCCAGCGGAGCGGGGGGTGTGTCAGATACGCAGTATTTT
CDR3aa: CASGAGGVSDTQYF

v_gene: TRBV9
abundance: -
j_gene: TRBJ2-7
d_gene: TRBD1
CDR3nt: TGTGCCAGCAGCGTCTATGGGGACAGGGTTTCCGAGCAGTACTTC
CDR3aa: CASSVYGDRVSEQYF

v_gene: TRBV5-1
abundance: -
j_gene: TRBJ1-2
d_gene: -
CDR3nt: TGCGCCAGCAGCTTGGGGACGGAGGTCTATGGCTACACCTTC
CDR3aa: CASSLGTEVYGYTF

v_gene: TRBV2
abundance: once
j_gene: TRBJ2-5
d_gene: -
CDR3nt: TGTGCCAGCAGACAAAGGGGCTCAGGCGACACGCAAGAGACCCAGTACTTC
CDR3aa: CASRQRGSGDTQETQYF

v_gene: TRBV18
abundance: once
j_gene: TRBJ1-2
d_gene: TRBD1
CDR3nt: TGTGCCAGCTCACGGGACAGGGTCAATGGCTACACCTTC
CDR3aa: CASSRDRVNGYTF

v_gene: TRBV6-5
abundance: -
j_gene: TRBJ1-3
d_gene: TRBD1
CDR3nt: TGTGCCAGCAGTTACTCGAAAGCGAGGGGGCGTGACACCATATATTTT
CDR3aa: CASSYSKARGRDTIYF

v_gene: TRBV18
abundance: -
j_gene: TRBJ2-7
d_gene: TRBD1
CDR3nt: TGTGCCAGCTCACCCCCCGGGACAGGGGGCTCGTACGAGCAGTACTTC
CDR3aa: CASSPPGTGGSYEQYF

v_gene: TRBV28
abundance: -
j_gene: TRBJ1-1
d_gene: TRBD1
CDR3nt: TGTGCCAGCAGTGGGACCGGGACAGGGAGACTAATAGAGAACACTGAAGCTTTCTTT
CDR3aa: CASSGTGTGRLIENTEAFF

v_gene: TRBV28
abundance: -
j_gene: TRBJ1-1
d_gene: TRBD1
CDR3nt: TGTGCCAGCAGTTTTCCGTCAGGGGGGTATAAGAACACTGAAGCTTTCTTT
CDR3aa: CASSFPSGGYKNTEAFF

v_gene: TRBV4-3
abundance: -
j_gene: TRBJ1-5
d_gene: -
CDR3nt: TGCGCCAGCAGCCAATCGACAGTAAGACAGCCCCAGCATTTT
CDR3aa: CASSQSTVRQPQHF

v_gene: TRBV2
abundance: -
j_gene: TRBJ1-6
d_gene: TRBD1
CDR3nt: TGTGCCAGCAGTCGGCCGGGACAGAGAGCTTCACCCCTCCACTTT
CDR3aa: CASSRPGQRASPLHF